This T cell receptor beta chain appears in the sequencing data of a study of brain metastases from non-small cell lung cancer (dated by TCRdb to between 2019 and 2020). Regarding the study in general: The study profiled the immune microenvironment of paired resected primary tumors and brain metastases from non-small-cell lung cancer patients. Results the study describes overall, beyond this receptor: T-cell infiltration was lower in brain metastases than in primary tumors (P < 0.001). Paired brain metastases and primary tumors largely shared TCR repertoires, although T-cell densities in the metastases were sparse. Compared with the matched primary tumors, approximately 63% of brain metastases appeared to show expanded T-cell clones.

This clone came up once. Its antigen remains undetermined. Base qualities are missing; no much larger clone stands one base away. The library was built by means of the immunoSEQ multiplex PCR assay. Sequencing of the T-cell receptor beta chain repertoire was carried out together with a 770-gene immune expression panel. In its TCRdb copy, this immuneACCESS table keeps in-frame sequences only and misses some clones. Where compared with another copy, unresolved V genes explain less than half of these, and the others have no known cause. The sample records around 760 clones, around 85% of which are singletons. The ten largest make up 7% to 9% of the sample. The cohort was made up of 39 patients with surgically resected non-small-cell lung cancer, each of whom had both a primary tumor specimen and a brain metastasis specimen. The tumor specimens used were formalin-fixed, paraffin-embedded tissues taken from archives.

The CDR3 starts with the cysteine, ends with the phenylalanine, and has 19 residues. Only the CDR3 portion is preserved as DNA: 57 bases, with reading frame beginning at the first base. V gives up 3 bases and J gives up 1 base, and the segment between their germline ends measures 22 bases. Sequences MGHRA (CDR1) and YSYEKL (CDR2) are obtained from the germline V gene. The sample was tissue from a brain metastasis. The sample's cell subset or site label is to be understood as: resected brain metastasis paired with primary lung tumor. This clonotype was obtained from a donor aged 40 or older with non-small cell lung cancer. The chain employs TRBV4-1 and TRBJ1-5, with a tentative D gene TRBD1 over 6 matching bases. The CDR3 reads CASSHPSLRGEGSNQPQHF. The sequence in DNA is TGCGCCAGCAGCCATCCGAGTCTCAGGGGCGAGGGGAGCAATCAGCCCCAGCATTTT.